This T cell receptor (beta chain) was obtained from a study of shared clonotypes between healthy human individuals. The study, taken as a whole, reports: Rarefaction analysis demonstrated incomplete sorted-subset sequencing notwithstanding large depth.

Original handling: Quality scores were absent from the junction-only immunoSEQ sequences, so filtering differed. The data were produced by immunoSEQ multiplex PCR, yet TCRdb's version contains in-frame clones alone and is incomplete. V and J calls and clone size are those listed in that table; D and trimming were worked out from the DNA. The sample has under 2.5 million clones; around 90% are singletons. In its sample, this clone was seen once. The antigen is not known. This CDR3 region has 11 residues. With 7 bases removed from V and 7 bases from J, the gap between germline ends came to 11 bases. Germline V gene lookup returns CDR1 DFQATT and CDR2 SNEGSKA (reference sequence).

The source material was naive CD4+ T cells from PBMCs. Subset noted: CD45RA+ positively selected. The J gene is TRBJ2-1, the V gene TRBV20-1; D unclear. The TCR comes from a man aged 18 to 30 in good health. Some clones in this sample may be carry-over from other donors' samples. CDR3: CSGPRGNEQFF. The DNA for the CDR3 is TGCAGTGGTCCGCGTGGGAATGAGCAGTTCTTC.